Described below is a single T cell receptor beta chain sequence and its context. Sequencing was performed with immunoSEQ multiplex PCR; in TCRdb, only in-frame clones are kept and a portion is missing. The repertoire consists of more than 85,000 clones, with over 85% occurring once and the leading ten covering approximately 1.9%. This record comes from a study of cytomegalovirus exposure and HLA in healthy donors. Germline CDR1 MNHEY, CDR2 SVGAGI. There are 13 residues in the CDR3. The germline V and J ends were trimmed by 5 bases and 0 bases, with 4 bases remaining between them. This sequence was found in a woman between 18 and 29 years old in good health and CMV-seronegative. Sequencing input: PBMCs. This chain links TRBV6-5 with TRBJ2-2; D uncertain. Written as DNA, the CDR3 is TGTGCCAGCAGTCCATCGAACACCGGGGAGCTGTTTTTT. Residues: CASSPSNTGELFF.